This T cell receptor (beta chain) was identified in a study of T-cell memory formation after mild COVID-19. About this clonotype itself: The target antigen is unknown. At one of its ends the junction is not consistent with the germline gene, which may arise from a read error.

Germline CDR1 and CDR2: GTSNPN and SVGIG (reference sequence). The CDR3 has 18 residues. Study-level findings and limits: Those CD4+ clones that contracted were mainly in CM and EM (CD8+ ones in EMRA).

Each CDR3 protein is one row after TCRdb ran MiXCR on the 5' RACE reads. The table has around 320,000 distinct CDR3 sequences, 28% seen once. Sequenced: PBMCs or a T cell subset sorted from them (not recorded which). The chain is built from TRBV30 and TRBJ2-6, with a weak D call TRBD2 (6 bases). This TCR was recovered from an adult woman who had mild COVID-19 (a few samples of this study predate the infection). Cell type and time point are not known. The DNA of the CDR3 is TGTGCCTGTAGTGCGGAGGGACGTCCCACCTCTGGGGCCAACGTCCTGACTTTC. It specifies CACSAEGRPTSGANVLTF. Supplemented by reference TRBV30 and TRBJ2-6, the full variable domain reads SQTIHQWPATLVQPVGSPLSLECTVEGTSNPNLYWYRQAAGRGLQLLFYSVGIGQISSEVPQNLSASRPQDRQFILSSKKLLLSDSGFYLCACSAEGRPTSGANVLTFGAGSRLTVL.